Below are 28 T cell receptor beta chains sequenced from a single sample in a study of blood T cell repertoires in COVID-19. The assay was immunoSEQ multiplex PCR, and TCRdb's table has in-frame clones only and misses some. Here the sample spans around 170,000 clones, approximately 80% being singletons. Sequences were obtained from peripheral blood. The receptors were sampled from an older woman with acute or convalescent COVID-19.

The CDR3 protein is CAWSHGQDLKRGYTF. The CDR3 DNA is TGTGCCTGGAGTCACGGACAGGATCTTAAAAGGGGCTACACCTTC. The chain uses TRBV30 and TRBJ1-2; 7 nucleotides match TRBD1. CDR1 is GTSNPN and CDR2 is SVGIG in the germline V gene (reference sequence). This CDR3 comprises 15 residues. V was clipped by 2 bases and J by 8 bases; unmatched bases: 14.

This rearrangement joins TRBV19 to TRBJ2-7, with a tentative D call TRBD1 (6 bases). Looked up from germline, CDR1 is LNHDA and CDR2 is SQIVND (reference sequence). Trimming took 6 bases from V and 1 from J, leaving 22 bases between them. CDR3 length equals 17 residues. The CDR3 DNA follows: TGTGCCAGTAGGAGATCCCCGACAGGTGGAGATTCCTACGAGCAGTACTTC. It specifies CASRRSPTGGDSYEQYF.

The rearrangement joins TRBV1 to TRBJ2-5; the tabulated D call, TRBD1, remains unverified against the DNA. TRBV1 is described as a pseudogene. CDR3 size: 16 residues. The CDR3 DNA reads TGCACCAGCAGCCAAGTGGGACAGGGTCGACGAGAGACCCAGTACTTC. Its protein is CTSSQVGQGRRETQYF.

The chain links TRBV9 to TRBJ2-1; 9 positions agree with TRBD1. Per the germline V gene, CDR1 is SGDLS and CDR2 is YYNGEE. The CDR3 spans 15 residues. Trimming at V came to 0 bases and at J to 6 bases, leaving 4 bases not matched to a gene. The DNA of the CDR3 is TGTGCCAGCAGCGTAGTGGGACAGGGTGCCAATGAGCAGTTCTTC. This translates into CASSVVGQGANEQFF.

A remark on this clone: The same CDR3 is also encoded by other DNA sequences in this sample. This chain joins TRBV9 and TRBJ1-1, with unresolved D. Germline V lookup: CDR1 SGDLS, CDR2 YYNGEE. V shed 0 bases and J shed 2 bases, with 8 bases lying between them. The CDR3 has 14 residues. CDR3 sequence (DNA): TGTGCCAGCAGCGTAGGAGGAGTTAACACTGAAGCTTTCTTT. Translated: CASSVGGVNTEAFF. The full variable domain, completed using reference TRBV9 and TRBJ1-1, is DSGVTQTPKHLITATGQRVTLRCSPRSGDLSVYWYQQSLDQGLQFLIQYYNGEERAKGNILERFSAQQFPDLHSELNLSSLELGDSALYFCASSVGGVNTEAFFGQGTRLTVV.

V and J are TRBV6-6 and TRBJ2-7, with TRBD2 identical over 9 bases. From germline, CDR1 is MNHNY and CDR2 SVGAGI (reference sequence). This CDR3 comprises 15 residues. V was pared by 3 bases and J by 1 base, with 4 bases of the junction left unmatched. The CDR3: CASSYTLAGSYEQYF. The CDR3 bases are TGTGCCAGCAGTTATACCCTAGCGGGGTCCTACGAGCAGTACTTC.

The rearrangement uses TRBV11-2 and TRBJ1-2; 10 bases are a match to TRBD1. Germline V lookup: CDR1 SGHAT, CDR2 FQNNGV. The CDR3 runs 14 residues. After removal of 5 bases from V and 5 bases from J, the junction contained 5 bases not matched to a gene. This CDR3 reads CASSPPGQGYGYTF. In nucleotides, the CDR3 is TGTGCCAGCAGCCCGCCGGGACAGGGGTATGGCTACACCTTC.

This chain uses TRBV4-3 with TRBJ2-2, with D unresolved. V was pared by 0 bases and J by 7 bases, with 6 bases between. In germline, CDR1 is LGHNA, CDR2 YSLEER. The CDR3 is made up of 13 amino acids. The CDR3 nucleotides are TGCGCCAGCAGCCAAGATGGGCGCGGGGAGCTGTTTTTT. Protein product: CASSQDGRGELFF.

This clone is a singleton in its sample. The CDR3 coding sequence is TGTGCCAGTACCTCACGGGTTGAGCAGTTCTTC. Translation gives CASTSRVEQFF. The genes are TRBV19 and TRBJ2-1, with D unresolved. V was shortened by 7 bases and J by 9 bases, with 10 bases between the two germline ends. Germline V gene data show CDR1 as LNHDA and CDR2 as SQIVND (reference sequence). There are 11 residues in the CDR3.

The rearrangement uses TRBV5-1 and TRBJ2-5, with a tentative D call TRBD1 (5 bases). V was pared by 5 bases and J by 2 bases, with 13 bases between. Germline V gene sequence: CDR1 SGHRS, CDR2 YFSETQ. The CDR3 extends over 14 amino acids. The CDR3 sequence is CASRLQDRQETQYF. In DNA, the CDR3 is TGCGCCAGCAGATTACAGGACCGACAAGAGACCCAGTACTTC.

CDR3 coding DNA: TGTGCCAGCAGCCAAGATGGAAGCGCGTCCTATGGCTACACCTTC. This sequence encodes CASSQDGSASYGYTF. The genes are TRBV3-1 (or the pseudogene TRBV3-2) and TRBJ1-2; D is unclear. Germline lookup yields CDR1 LGHDT and CDR2 YNNKEL (reference sequence). This CDR3 spans 15 amino acids. V was clipped by 0 bases and J by 4 bases, with 12 bases between them.

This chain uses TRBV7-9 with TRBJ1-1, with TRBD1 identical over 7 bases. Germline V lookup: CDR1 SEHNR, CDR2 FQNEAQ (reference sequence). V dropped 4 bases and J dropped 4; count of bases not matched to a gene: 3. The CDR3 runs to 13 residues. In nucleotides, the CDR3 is TGTGCCAGCAGCTCTACAGGGGTCACTGAAGCTTTCTTT. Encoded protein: CASSSTGVTEAFF.

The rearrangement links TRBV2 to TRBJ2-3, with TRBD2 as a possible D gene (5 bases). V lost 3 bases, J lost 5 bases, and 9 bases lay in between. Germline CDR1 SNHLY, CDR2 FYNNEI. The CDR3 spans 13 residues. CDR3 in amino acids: CASSDLAGDTQYF. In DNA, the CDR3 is TGTGCCAGCAGTGATCTAGCAGGAGATACGCAGTATTTT.

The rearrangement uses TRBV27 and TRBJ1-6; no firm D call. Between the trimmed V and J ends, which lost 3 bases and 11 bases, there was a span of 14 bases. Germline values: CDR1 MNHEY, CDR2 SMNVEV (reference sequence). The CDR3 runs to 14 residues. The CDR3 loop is CASSFRGTGAPLHF. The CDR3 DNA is TGTGCCAGCAGTTTCCGGGGTACTGGGGCACCCCTCCACTTT.

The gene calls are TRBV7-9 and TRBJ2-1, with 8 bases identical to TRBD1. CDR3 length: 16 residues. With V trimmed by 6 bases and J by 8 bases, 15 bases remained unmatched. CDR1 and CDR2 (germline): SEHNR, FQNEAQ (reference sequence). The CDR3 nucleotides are TGTGCCAGCAGAAAAGGACAGGGAGGATTTGGGGATGAGCAGTTCTTC. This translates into CASRKGQGGFGDEQFF. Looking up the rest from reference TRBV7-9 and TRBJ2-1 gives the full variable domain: DTGVSQNPRHKITKRGQNVTFRCDPISEHNRLYWYRQTLGQGPEFLTYFQNEAQLEKSRLLSDRFSAERPKGSFSTLEIQRTEQGDSAMYLCASRKGQGGFGDEQFFGPGTRLTVL.

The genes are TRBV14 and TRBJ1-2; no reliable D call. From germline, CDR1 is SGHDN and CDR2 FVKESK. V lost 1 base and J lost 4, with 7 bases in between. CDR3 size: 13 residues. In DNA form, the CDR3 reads TGTGCCAGCAGCCAAGTTGGAGTCTATGGCTACACCTTC. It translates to CASSQVGVYGYTF.

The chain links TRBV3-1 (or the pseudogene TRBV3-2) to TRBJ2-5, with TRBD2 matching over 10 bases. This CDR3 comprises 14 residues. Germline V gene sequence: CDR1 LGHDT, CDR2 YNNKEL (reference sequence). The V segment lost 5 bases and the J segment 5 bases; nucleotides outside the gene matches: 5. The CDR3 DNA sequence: TGTGCCAGCAGCATCATAGCGGGGGGTGAGACCCAGTACTTC. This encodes CASSIIAGGETQYF.

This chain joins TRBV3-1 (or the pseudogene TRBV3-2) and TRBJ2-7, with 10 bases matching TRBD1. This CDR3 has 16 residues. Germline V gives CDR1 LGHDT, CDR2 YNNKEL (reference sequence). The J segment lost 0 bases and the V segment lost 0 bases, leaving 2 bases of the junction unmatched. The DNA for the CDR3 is TGTGCCAGCAGCCAAGAGACAGGGGGCAGCTCCTACGAGCAGTACTTC. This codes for CASSQETGGSSYEQYF.

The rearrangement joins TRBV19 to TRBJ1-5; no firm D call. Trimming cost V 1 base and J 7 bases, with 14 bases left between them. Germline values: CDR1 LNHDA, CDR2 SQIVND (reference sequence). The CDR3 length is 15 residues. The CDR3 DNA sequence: TGTGCCAGTAGTATAGGTCAGGAAGGTAGGCAGCCCCAGCATTTT. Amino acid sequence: CASSIGQEGRQPQHF. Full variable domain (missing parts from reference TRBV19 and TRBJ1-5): DGGITQSPKYLFRKEGQNVTLSCEQNLNHDAMYWYRQDPGQGLRLIYYSQIVNDFQKGDIAEGYSVSREKKESFPLTVTSAQKNPTAFYLCASSIGQEGRQPQHFGDGTRLSIL.

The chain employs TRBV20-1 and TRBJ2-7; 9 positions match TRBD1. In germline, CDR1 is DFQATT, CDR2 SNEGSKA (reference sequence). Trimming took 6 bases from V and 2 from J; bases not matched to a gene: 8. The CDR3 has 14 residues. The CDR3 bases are TGCAGTGCCAGTCCGGGACAGGGCCCCTACGAGCAGTACTTC. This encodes CSASPGQGPYEQYF.

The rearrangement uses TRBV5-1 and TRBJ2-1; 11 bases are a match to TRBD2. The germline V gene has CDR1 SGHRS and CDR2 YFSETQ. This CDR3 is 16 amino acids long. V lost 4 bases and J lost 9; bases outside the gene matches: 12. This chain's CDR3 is CASSVTSGGQQGEQFF. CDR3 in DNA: TGCGCCAGCAGCGTTACTAGCGGGGGACAACAGGGTGAGCAGTTCTTC.

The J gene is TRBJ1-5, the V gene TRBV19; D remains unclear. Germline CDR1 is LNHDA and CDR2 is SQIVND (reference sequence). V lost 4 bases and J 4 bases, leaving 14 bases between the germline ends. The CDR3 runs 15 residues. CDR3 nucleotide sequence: TGTGCCAGTAGTACTAAAGCGGAGTTTAATCAGCCCCAGCATTTT. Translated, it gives CASSTKAEFNQPQHF.

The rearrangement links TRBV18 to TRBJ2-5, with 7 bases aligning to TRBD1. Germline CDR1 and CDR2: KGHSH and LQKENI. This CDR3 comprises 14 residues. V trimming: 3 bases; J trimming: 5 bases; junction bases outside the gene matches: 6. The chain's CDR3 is CASSPATGRETQYF. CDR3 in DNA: TGTGCCAGCTCACCGGCGACAGGGCGGGAGACCCAGTACTTC.

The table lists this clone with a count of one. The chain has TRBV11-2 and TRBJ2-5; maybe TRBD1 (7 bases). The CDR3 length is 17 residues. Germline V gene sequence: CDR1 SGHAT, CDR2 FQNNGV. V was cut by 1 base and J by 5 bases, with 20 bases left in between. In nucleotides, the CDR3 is TGTGCCAGCAGCTTAGTCCATTTGGAGGGGGCCGGGGAGACCCAGTACTTC. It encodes CASSLVHLEGAGETQYF.

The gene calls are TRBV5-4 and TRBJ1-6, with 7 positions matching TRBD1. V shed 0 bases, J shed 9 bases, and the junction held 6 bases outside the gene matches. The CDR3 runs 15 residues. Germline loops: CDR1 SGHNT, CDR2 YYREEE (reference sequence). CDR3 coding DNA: TGTGCCAGCAGCTTGGGGACAGGAAGACGTTCACCCCTCCACTTT. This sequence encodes CASSLGTGRRSPLHF.

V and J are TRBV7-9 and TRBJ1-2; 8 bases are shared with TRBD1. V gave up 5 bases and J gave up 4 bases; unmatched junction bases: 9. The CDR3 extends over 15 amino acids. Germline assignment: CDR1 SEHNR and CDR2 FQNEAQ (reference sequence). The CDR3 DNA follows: TGTGCCAGCAGCCCTTCGGACAGGGCCAGCTATGGCTACACCTTC. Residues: CASSPSDRASYGYTF.

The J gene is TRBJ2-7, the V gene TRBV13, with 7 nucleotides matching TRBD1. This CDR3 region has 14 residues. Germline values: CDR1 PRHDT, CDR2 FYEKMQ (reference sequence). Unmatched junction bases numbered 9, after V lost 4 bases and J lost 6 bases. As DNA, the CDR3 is TGTGCCAGCAGCTCCATGACAGGGCATTCCGAGCAGTACTTC. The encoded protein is CASSSMTGHSEQYF.

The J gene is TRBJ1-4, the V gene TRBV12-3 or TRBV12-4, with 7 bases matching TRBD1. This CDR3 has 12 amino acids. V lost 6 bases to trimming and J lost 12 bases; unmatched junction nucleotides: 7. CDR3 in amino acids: CASRFQGEELFF. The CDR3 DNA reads TGTGCCAGCAGATTTCAGGGGGAGGAACTGTTTTTT.